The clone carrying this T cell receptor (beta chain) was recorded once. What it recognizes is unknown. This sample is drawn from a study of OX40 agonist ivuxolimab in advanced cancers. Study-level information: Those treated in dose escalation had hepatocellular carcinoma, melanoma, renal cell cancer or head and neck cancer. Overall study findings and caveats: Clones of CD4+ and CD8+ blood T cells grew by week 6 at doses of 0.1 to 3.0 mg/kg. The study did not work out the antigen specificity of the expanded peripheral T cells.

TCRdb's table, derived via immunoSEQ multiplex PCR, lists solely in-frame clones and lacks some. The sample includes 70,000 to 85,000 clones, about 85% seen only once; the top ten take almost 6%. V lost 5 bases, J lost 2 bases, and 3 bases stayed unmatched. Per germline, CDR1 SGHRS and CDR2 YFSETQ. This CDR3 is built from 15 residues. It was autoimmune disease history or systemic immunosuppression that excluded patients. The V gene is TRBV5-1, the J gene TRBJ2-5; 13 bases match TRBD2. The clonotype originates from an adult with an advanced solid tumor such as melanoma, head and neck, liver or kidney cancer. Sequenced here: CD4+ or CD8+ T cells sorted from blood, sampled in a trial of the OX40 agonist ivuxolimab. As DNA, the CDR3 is TGCGCCAGCAGGGAACTAGCGGGAGGGCAAGAGACCCAGTACTTC. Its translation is CASRELAGGQETQYF.